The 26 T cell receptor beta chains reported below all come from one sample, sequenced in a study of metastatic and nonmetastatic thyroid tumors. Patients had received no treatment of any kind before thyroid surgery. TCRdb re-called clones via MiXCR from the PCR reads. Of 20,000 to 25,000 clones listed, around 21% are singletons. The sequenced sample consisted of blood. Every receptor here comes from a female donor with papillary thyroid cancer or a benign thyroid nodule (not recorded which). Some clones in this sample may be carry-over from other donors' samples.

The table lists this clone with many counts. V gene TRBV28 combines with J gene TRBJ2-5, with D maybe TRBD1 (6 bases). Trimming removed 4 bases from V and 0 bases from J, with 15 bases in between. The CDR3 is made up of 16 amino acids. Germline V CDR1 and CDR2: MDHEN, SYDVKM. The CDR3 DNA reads TGTGCCAGCAGTTCGTCGGGACAAGGAGACCAAGAGACCCAGTACTTC. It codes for CASSSSGQGDQETQYF.

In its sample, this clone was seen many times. The CDR3 region is CASSIGQGILDYGYTF. In DNA, the CDR3 is TGTGCCAGTAGTATCGGACAGGGTATATTGGACTATGGCTACACCTTC. The rearrangement links TRBV19 to TRBJ1-2; TRBD1 matches 8 bases. With V trimmed by 3 bases and J by 3 bases, 9 bases remained unmatched. The CDR3 extends over 16 amino acids. The germline V gene encodes CDR1 LNHDA and CDR2 SQIVND (reference sequence).

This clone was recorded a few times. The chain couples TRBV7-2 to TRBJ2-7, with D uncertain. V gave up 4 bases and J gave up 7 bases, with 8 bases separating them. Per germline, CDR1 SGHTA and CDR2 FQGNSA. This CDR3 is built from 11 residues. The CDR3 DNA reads TGTGCCAGCAGCTGGGATGAAGAGCAGTACTTC. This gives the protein CASSWDEEQYF. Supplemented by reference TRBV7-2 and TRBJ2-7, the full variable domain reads GAGVSQSPSNKVTEKGKDVELRCDPISGHTALYWYRQSLGQGLEFLIYFQGNSAPDKSGLPSDRFSAERTGGSVSTLTIQRTQQEDSAVYLCASSWDEEQYFGPGTRLTVT.

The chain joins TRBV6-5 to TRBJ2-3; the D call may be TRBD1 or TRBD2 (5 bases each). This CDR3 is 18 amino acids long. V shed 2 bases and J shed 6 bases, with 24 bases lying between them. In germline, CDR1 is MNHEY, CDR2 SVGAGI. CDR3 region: CASSYKLRGSSVGDTQYF. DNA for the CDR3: TGTGCCAGCAGTTACAAACTACGGGGCTCATCCGTGGGTGATACGCAGTATTTT.

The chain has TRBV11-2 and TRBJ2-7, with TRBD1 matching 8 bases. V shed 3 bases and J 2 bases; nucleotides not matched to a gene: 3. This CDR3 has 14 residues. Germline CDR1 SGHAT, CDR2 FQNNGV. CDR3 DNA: TGTGCCAGCAGCTTCGCGACAGGGGCCTACGAGCAGTACTTC. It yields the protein CASSFATGAYEQYF.

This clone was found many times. CDR3 in DNA: TGTGCCAGCAGAAGACAGGGAGTTCGTTATGGCTACACCTTC. Protein product: CASRRQGVRYGYTF. The rearrangement joins TRBV28 to TRBJ1-2, with 7 bases aligning to TRBD1. There are 14 residues in the CDR3. Trimming at V came to 6 bases and at J to 5 bases, leaving 9 bases not matched to a gene. Germline values: CDR1 MDHEN, CDR2 SYDVKM.

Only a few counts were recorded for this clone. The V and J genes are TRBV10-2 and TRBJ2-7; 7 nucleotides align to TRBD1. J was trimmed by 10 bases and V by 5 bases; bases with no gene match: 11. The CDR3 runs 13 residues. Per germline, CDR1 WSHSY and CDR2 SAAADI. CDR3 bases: TGCGCCAGCAGTACCCAAGACAGGGACGGTCAGTACTTC. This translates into CASSTQDRDGQYF.

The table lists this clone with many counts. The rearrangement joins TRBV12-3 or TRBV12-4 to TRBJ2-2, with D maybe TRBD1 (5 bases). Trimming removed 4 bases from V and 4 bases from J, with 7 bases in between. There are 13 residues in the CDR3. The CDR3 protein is CASSYRGTGELFF. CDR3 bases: TGTGCCAGCAGTTATAGGGGCACCGGGGAGCTGTTTTTT.

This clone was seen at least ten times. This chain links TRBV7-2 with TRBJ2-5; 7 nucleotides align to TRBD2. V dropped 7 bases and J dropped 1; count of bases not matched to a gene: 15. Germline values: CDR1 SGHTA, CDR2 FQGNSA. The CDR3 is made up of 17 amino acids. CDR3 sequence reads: CASTFPLAGAPQETQYF. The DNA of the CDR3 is TGTGCCAGCACCTTTCCCTTGGCGGGAGCACCCCAAGAGACCCAGTACTTC.

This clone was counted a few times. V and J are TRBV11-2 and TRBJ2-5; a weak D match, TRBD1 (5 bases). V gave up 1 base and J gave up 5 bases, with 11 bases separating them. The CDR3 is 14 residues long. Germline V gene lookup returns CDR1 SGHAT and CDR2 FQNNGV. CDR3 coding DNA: TGTGCCAGCAGCTTAGTTTCAGGGATGGAGACCCAGTACTTC. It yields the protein CASSLVSGMETQYF. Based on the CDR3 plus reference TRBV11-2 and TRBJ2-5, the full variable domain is EAGVAQSPRYKIIEKRQSVAFWCNPISGHATLYWYQQILGQGPKLLIQFQNNGVVDDSQLPKDRFSAERLKGVDSTLKIQPAKLEDSAVYLCASSLVSGMETQYFGPGTRLLVL.

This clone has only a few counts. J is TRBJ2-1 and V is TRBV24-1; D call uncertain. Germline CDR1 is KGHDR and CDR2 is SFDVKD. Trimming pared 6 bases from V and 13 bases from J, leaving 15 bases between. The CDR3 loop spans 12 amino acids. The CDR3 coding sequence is TGTGCCACCAGTTATCCTTCAGGTTTCCAGTTCTTC. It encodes CATSYPSGFQFF.

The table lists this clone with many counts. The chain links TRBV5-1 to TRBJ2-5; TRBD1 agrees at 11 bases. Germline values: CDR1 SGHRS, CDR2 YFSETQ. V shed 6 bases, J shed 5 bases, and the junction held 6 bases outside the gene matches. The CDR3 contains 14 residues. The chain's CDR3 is CASTFGTGGETQYF. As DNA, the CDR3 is TGCGCCAGCACCTTCGGGACAGGGGGGGAGACCCAGTACTTC.

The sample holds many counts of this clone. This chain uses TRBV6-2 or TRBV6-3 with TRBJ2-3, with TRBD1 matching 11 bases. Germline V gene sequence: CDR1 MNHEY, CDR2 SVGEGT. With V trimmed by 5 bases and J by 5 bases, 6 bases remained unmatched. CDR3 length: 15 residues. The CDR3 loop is CASSLRTGGVDTQYF. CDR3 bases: TGTGCCAGCAGTCTCAGGACAGGGGGCGTAGATACGCAGTATTTT.

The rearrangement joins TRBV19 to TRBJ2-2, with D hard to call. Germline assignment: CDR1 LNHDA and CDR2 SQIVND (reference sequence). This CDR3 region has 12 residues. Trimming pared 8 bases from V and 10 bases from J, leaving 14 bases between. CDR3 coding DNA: TGTGCCAGTCCAATAGTGATCGTGGAGCTGTTTTTT. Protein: CASPIVIVELFF.

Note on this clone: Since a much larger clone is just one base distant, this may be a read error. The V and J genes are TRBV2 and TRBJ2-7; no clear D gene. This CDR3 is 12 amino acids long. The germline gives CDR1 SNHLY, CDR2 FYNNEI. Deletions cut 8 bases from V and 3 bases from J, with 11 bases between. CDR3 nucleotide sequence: TGTGCCAGCGTCTTCAAGCACTACGAGCAGTACTTC. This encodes CASVFKHYEQYF.

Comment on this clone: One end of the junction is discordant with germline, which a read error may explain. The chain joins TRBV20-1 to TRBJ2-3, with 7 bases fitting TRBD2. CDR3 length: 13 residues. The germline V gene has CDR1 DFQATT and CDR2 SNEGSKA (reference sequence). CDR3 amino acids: CSAARGGRDTQYF. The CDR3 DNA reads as TGCAGTGCTGCTAGGGGAGGGAGAGATACACAGTATTTT.

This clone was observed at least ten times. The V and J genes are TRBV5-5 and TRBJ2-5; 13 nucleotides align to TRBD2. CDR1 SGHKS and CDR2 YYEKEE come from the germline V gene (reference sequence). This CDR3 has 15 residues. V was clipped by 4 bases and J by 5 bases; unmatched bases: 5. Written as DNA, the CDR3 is TGTGCCAGCAGCACTAGCGGGAGGGCAGGGGAGACCCAGTACTTC. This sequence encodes CASSTSGRAGETQYF.

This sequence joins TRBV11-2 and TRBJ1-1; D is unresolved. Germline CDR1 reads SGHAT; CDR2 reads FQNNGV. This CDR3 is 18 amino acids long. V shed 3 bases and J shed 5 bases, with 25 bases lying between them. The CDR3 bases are TGTGCCAGCAGCTTTACTTCGGCCTCCCGGGGAGCGGCTACTGAAGCTTTCTTT. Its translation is CASSFTSASRGAATEAFF. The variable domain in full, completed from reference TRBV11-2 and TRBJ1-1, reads EAGVAQSPRYKIIEKRQSVAFWCNPISGHATLYWYQQILGQGPKLLIQFQNNGVVDDSQLPKDRFSAERLKGVDSTLKIQPAKLEDSAVYLCASSFTSASRGAATEAFFGQGTRLTVV.

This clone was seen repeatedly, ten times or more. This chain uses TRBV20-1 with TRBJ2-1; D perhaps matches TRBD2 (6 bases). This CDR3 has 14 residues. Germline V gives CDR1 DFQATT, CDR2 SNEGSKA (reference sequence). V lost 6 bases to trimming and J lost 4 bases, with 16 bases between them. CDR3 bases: TGCAGTGCCCTTAGCGGTCCCTGGTACAATGAGCAGTTCTTC. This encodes CSALSGPWYNEQFF.

Here the CDR3 reads CVGSYLLSANEQFF. The CDR3 nucleotides read TGTGTCGGCAGCTATTTACTTAGCGCCAATGAGCAGTTCTTC. The chain links TRBV7-2 to TRBJ2-1; D may be TRBD2 (5 bases). CDR3 length: 14 residues. Germline CDR1 SGHTA, CDR2 FQGNSA.

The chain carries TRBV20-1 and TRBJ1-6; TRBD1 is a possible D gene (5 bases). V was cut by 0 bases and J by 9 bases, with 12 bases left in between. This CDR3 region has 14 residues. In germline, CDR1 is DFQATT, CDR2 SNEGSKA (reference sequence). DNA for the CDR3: TGCAGTGCTAGAGATCCCCAGGGTGGTTCACCCCTCCACTTT. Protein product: CSARDPQGGSPLHF.

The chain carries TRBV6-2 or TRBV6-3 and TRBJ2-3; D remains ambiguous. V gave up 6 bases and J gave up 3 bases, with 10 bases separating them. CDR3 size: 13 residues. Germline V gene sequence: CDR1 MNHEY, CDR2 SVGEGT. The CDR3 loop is CASSLVSTDTQYF. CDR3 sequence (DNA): TGTGCCAGCAGCTTGGTCTCAACAGATACGCAGTATTTT.

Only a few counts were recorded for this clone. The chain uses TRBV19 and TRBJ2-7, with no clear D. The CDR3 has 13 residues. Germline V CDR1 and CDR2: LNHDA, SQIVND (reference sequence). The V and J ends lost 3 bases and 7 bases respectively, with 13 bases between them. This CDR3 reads CASSITGVNEQYF. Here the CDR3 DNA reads TGTGCCAGTAGTATCACCGGCGTTAATGAGCAGTACTTC.

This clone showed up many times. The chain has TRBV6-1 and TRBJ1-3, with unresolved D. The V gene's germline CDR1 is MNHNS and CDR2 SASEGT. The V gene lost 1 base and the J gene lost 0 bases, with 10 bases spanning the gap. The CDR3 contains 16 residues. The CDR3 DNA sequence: TGTGCCAGCAGTGAAGATGGCGGAGGCTCTGGAAACACCATATATTTT. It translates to CASSEDGGGSGNTIYF.

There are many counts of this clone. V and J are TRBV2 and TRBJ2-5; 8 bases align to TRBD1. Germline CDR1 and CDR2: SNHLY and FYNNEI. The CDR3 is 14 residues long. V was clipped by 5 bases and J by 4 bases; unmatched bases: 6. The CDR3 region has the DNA TGTGCCAGCAGTAGACAGGGGTTCGCAGAGACCCAGTACTTC. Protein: CASSRQGFAETQYF.

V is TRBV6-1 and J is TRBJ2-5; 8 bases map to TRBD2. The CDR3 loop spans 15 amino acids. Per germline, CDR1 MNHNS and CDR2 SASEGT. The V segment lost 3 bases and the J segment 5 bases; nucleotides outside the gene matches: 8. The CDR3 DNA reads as TGTGCCAGCAGTGAGATAGCGGGAAGGCCGGAGACCCAGTACTTC. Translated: CASSEIAGRPETQYF.